Listed here are 15 T cell receptor beta chains from one sample, sequenced in a study of regulatory and conventional T cells in RAG deficiency. The assay was immunoSEQ multiplex PCR, and TCRdb's table has in-frame clones only and misses some. The sample lists 30,000 to 40,000 clones, about nine tenths occurring once. These records were also assigned to another study, of regulatory T cells. According to that study: Amplification used 52 TRBV primers and 13 TRBJ primers.

The sample was CD8+ T cells sorted from blood. The receptor set was obtained from a human donor in good health.

This clone was seen once. This chain joins TRBV18 and TRBJ1-1; the D gene is possibly TRBD1 (5 bases). CDR3 length: 18 residues. The V gene's germline CDR1 is KGHSH and CDR2 LQKENI. Between the trimmed V and J ends, which lost 4 bases and 1 base, there was a span of 22 bases. The CDR3 region has the DNA TGTGCCAGCTCACACGCGAGAGGGGATTGGGAACCGAACACTGAAGCTTTCTTT. It specifies CASSHARGDWEPNTEAFF.

This sequence joins TRBV30 and TRBJ1-2, with a weak D call TRBD1 (6 bases). The ends were cut back, 5 bases at V and 3 bases at J, with 10 bases in the middle. Germline V gene sequence: CDR1 GTSNPN, CDR2 SVGIG (reference sequence). CDR3 size: 12 residues. CDR3 loop: CAWEGQHYGYTF. DNA of the CDR3: TGTGCCTGGGAGGGACAACACTATGGCTACACCTTC.

Of note for this clone: The junction does not match germline at one end; this may be a read error. This chain links TRBV7-2 with TRBJ2-7; 8 nucleotides agree with TRBD2. Germline V gives CDR1 SGHTA, CDR2 FQGNSA. CDR3 length: 15 amino acids. The CDR3 loop is CASSQSGLAHYEQCF. In DNA form, the CDR3 reads TGTGCCAGCAGCCAAAGCGGACTAGCCCACTACGAGCAGTGCTTC.

The chain employs TRBV7-9 and TRBJ1-2; D remains unclear. Germline CDR1 SEHNR, CDR2 FQNEAQ (reference sequence). With 5 bases removed from V and 6 bases from J, the gap between germline ends came to 13 bases. The CDR3 has 13 amino acids. CDR3 bases: TGTGCCAGCAGCCCGATCGGACGAGATGGCTACACCTTC. This encodes CASSPIGRDGYTF.

The chain is built from TRBV7-9 and TRBJ2-5, with 7 bases matching TRBD1. J gave up 0 bases and V 5 bases, and 3 bases lay outside the gene matches. Germline CDR1 is SEHNR and CDR2 is FQNEAQ (reference sequence). This CDR3 has 14 amino acids. In nucleotides, the CDR3 is TGTGCCAGCAGCCCGGGACAGTACCAAGAGACCCAGTACTTC. Residues: CASSPGQYQETQYF.

The chain carries TRBV29-1 and TRBJ1-2, with D possibly TRBD1 on 5 matching bases. CDR3 length: 13 amino acids. CDR1 SQVTM and CDR2 ANQGSEA come from the germline V gene. Trimming left V 2 bases short and J 2 bases short, with 9 bases between. Written as DNA, the CDR3 is TGCAGCGTTGAACAGGGAGCCAACTATGGCTACACCTTC. This encodes CSVEQGANYGYTF.

CDR3 sequence reads: CASINRGNQETQYF. As DNA, the CDR3 is TGTGCCAGCATCAACAGGGGCAACCAAGAGACCCAGTACTTC. This sequence joins TRBV7-9 and TRBJ2-5; 7 bases agree with TRBD1. Trimming took 7 bases from V and 0 from J; bases not matched to a gene: 5. The CDR3 is 14 amino acids. Germline V gene lookup returns CDR1 SEHNR and CDR2 FQNEAQ (reference sequence). The whole variable domain, filled in from reference TRBV7-9 and TRBJ2-5, reads DTGVSQNPRHKITKRGQNVTFRCDPISEHNRLYWYRQTLGQGPEFLTYFQNEAQLEKSRLLSDRFSAERPKGSFSTLEIQRTEQGDSAMYLCASINRGNQETQYFGPGTRLLVL.

This clone showed up just once. The chain recombines TRBV11-2 with TRBJ1-1; 7 bases align to TRBD1. The CDR3 runs to 16 residues. After removal of 6 bases from V and 0 bases from J, the junction contained 10 bases not matched to a gene. Germline V gives CDR1 SGHAT, CDR2 FQNNGV. The CDR3 DNA is TGTGCCAGCAGATTGGACAGGACACGTATGAACACTGAAGCTTTCTTT. This codes for CASRLDRTRMNTEAFF.

V and J are TRBV2 and TRBJ1-6; D gene ambiguous. The V and J ends lost 2 bases and 8 bases respectively, with 4 bases between them. Germline assignment: CDR1 SNHLY and CDR2 FYNNEI. The CDR3 is 12 residues long. CDR3 nucleotides: TGTGCCAGCAGTGAATCCGATTCACCCCTCCACTTT. It codes for CASSESDSPLHF.

The V gene is TRBV7-9, the J gene TRBJ1-1; a possible D gene is TRBD1 (6 bases). This CDR3 spans 15 amino acids. V lost 5 bases and J lost 0, with 13 bases in between. Germline CDR1 and CDR2: SEHNR and FQNEAQ (reference sequence). Written as DNA, the CDR3 is TGTGCCAGCAGCGGTACAGGGTATATGAACACTGAAGCTTTCTTT. Translating it yields CASSGTGYMNTEAFF.

The chain links TRBV9 to TRBJ1-1; D perhaps matches TRBD1 (5 bases). Germline CDR1 and CDR2: SGDLS and YYNGEE. The V gene lost 0 bases and the J gene lost 1 base, with 10 bases spanning the gap. The CDR3 is made up of 15 amino acids. CDR3: CASSVARGGNTEAFF. Written as DNA, the CDR3 is TGTGCCAGCAGCGTAGCTCGGGGGGGGAACACTGAAGCTTTCTTT.

J is TRBJ1-5 and V is TRBV5-1; tentative D call: TRBD1 (6 bases). The CDR3 runs 14 residues. V shed 4 bases and J shed 3 bases, with 11 bases lying between them. CDR1 is SGHRS and CDR2 is YFSETQ in the germline V gene. CDR3 sequence: CASSRGGPNQPQHF. In DNA form, the CDR3 reads TGCGCCAGCAGCCGGGGGGGGCCCAATCAGCCCCAGCATTTT.

This chain joins TRBV7-9 and TRBJ2-5, with 11 bases lining up with TRBD2. The better agreement between TRBJ2-7 and the DNA end casts doubt on the J call. Germline CDR1 SEHNR, CDR2 FQNEAQ (reference sequence). The CDR3 length is 17 residues. DNA for the CDR3: TGTGCCAGCAGCTTAGAAGGGACTAGCGGTAGGGCCTACGAGCAGTACTTC. Amino acid sequence: CASSLEGTSGRAYEQYF.

The chain employs TRBV28 and TRBJ2-5, with 10 positions matching TRBD1. After removal of 6 bases from V and 11 bases from J, the junction contained 12 bases not matched to a gene. Germline lookup yields CDR1 MDHEN and CDR2 SYDVKM. CDR3 length equals 14 residues. CDR3 DNA sequence: TGTGCCAGCAGAGCGACAGGGGGCCCGTTTTGGCAGTACTTC. Amino acids: CASRATGGPFWQYF. Supplemented by reference TRBV28 and TRBJ2-5, the full variable domain reads DVKVTQSSRYLVKRTGEKVFLECVQDMDHENMFWYRQDPGLGLRLIYFSYDVKMKEKGDIPEGYSVSREKKERFSLILESASTNQTSMYLCASRATGGPFWQYFGPGTRLLVL.

This clone came up once. J is TRBJ2-3 and V is TRBV15, with TRBD2 matching 10 bases. The V gene's germline CDR1 is LNHNV and CDR2 YYDKDF (reference sequence). The CDR3 has 19 residues. With V trimmed by 0 bases and J by 0 bases, 9 bases remained unmatched. In DNA, the CDR3 is TGTGCCACCAGCAGAGATCGAGGTAGCGGGGGGCCTAGCACAGATACGCAGTATTTT. It is translated as CATSRDRGSGGPSTDTQYF.